This T cell receptor (beta chain) emerged from a study of cytomegalovirus exposure and HLA in healthy donors. This clone was seen a few times. A multiplex PCR was run with 60 Vbeta primers and 13 Jbeta primers. Repertoires were generated with immunoSEQ multiplex PCR, while TCRdb's copy carries only in-frame clones and drops some. Among over 110,000 clones, 82% were seen once, and the ten largest hold around 2.6%. The CDR3 totals 17 residues. V dropped 5 bases and J dropped 0; count of bases not matched to a gene: 10. Per the germline V gene, CDR1 is SEHNR and CDR2 is FQNEAQ (reference sequence). V is TRBV7-9 and J is TRBJ2-3, with 8 nucleotides matching TRBD2. The sample consisted of PBMCs. This clonotype was sampled from a male donor in good health and CMV-seronegative. CDR3 region: CASSPPGLAASTDTQYF. CDR3 nucleotides: TGTGCCAGCAGCCCCCCCGGACTAGCAGCTAGCACAGATACGCAGTATTTT. The full variable domain, in which reference TRBV7-9 and TRBJ2-3 provide the parts outside the CDR3, is DTGVSQNPRHKITKRGQNVTFRCDPISEHNRLYWYRQTLGQGPEFLTYFQNEAQLEKSRLLSDRFSAERPKGSFSTLEIQRTEQGDSAMYLCASSPPGLAASTDTQYFGPGTRLTVL.